One and the same sample provided the 26 T cell receptor beta chains below, sequenced in a study of T cell responses to AZD1222 COVID-19 vaccine. Only in-frame clones appear in the TCRdb table, and some are missing; sequencing was by immunoSEQ multiplex PCR. Among about 130,000 clones, more than 80% were seen once, and the ten largest hold approximately 4.7%. Sequenced material: peripheral blood, taken 28 days after the second AZD1222 dose. Every receptor here comes from an adult who received the AZD1222 COVID-19 vaccine.

This chain joins TRBV6-6 and TRBJ1-1; D gene ambiguous. Germline V lookup: CDR1 MNHNY, CDR2 SVGAGI (reference sequence). Between the trimmed V and J ends, which lost 2 bases and 3 bases, there was a span of 7 bases. The CDR3 loop spans 13 amino acids. CDR3 in DNA: TGTGCCAGCAGTTACGGGCAGTACACTGAAGCTTTCTTT. As protein: CASSYGQYTEAFF.

The chain recombines TRBV28 with TRBJ1-3, with D perhaps TRBD1 (5 bases). The CDR3 is 14 amino acids. Per the germline V gene, CDR1 is MDHEN and CDR2 is SYDVKM. The V end lost 7 bases, the J end lost 2 bases, and 12 bases lay between the germline ends. As DNA, the CDR3 is TGTGCCAGCACTTCCGGGGCCCCTGGAAACACCATATATTTT. This translates into CASTSGAPGNTIYF.

This clone was counted only a few times. The chain's CDR3 is CASNQGVQETQYF. The CDR3 DNA reads as TGTGCCAGCAACCAGGGGGTCCAAGAGACCCAGTACTTC. This rearrangement joins TRBV7-9 to TRBJ2-5, with 7 bases matching TRBD1. This CDR3 has 13 amino acids. Germline trimming cut 7 bases from V and 1 base from J; bases unmatched to any gene: 3. CDR1 and CDR2 (germline): SEHNR, FQNEAQ (reference sequence).

In nucleotides, the CDR3 is TGTGCCAGCTCACCAGGATCCCAAGTTGGAAACACCATATATTTT. The encoded protein is CASSPGSQVGNTIYF. The chain uses TRBV18 and TRBJ1-3, with unresolved D. V was shortened by 2 bases and J by 3 bases, with 11 bases between the two germline ends. Germline values: CDR1 KGHSH, CDR2 LQKENI. This CDR3 comprises 15 residues. Using reference TRBV18 and TRBJ1-3 for the parts outside the CDR3, the full variable domain is NAGVMQNPRHLVRRRGQEARLRCSPMKGHSHVYWYRQLPEEGLKFMVYLQKENIIDESGMPKERFSAEFPKEGPSILRIQQVVRGDSAAYFCASSPGSQVGNTIYFGEGSWLTVV.

In its sample, this clone was seen once. The V gene is TRBV12-3 or TRBV12-4, the J gene TRBJ2-5; no firm D call. The V end lost 3 bases, the J end lost 5 bases, and 4 bases lay between the germline ends. The length of the CDR3 is 11 residues. CDR3 sequence (DNA): TGTGCCAGCAGTTTTATGGAGACCCAGTACTTC. Translated, it gives CASSFMETQYF.

The chain couples TRBV5-1 to TRBJ1-6, with D possibly being TRBD1 (5 bases). CDR3 length: 13 amino acids. Germline values: CDR1 SGHRS, CDR2 YFSETQ. V shed 5 bases and J shed 10 bases, with 13 bases lying between them. CDR3 residues: CASRGVSGSPLHF. In DNA form, the CDR3 reads TGCGCCAGCAGGGGGGTGTCTGGCTCACCCCTCCACTTT.

CDR3 region: CASSIPAHHTEAFF. The CDR3 DNA reads as TGTGCCAGTAGTATCCCGGCACACCACACTGAAGCTTTCTTT. V gene TRBV19 combines with J gene TRBJ1-1; D is ambiguous. The CDR3 is 14 amino acids. The V gene lost 3 bases and the J gene lost 3 bases, with 11 bases spanning the gap. Germline V CDR1 and CDR2: LNHDA, SQIVND (reference sequence). Full variable domain (rest looked up from reference TRBV19 and TRBJ1-1): DGGITQSPKYLFRKEGQNVTLSCEQNLNHDAMYWYRQDPGQGLRLIYYSQIVNDFQKGDIAEGYSVSREKKESFPLTVTSAQKNPTAFYLCASSIPAHHTEAFFGQGTRLTVV.

This clone came up once. The chain combines TRBV2 with TRBJ2-7; no firm D call. Trimming cost V 1 base and J 6 bases, with 4 bases left between them. CDR3 length equals 11 residues. Germline V gene lookup returns CDR1 SNHLY and CDR2 FYNNEI. Written as DNA, the CDR3 is TGTGCCAGCAGTGAAGATTTCGAGCAGTACTTC. It translates to CASSEDFEQYF.

The V gene is TRBV28, the J gene TRBJ2-1; TRBD2 matches 15 bases. The CDR3 is 16 amino acids. After removal of 5 bases from V and 10 bases from J, the junction contained 9 bases not matched to a gene. Per germline, CDR1 MDHEN and CDR2 SYDVKM. CDR3 in DNA: TGTGCCAGCAGTGCCGGGACTAGCGGGGGGACGTGGGAGCAGTTCTTC. As protein: CASSAGTSGGTWEQFF.

This clone was counted a single time. V is TRBV29-1 and J is TRBJ1-5; no clear D gene. Germline V gene data show CDR1 as SQVTM and CDR2 as ANQGSEA. The CDR3 is 13 residues long. V lost 4 bases, J lost 0 bases, and 7 bases lay in between. The CDR3 DNA reads TGCAGCGTTGTTGACTATAGCAATCAGCCCCAGCATTTT. Protein product: CSVVDYSNQPQHF.

This rearrangement joins TRBV3-1 (or the pseudogene TRBV3-2) to TRBJ1-5; D gene unclear. V lost 3 bases to trimming and J lost 14 bases, with 14 bases between them. The germline CDR1 and CDR2 sequences are LGHDT and YNNKEL (reference sequence). There are 12 residues in the CDR3. The CDR3, as DNA: TGTGCCAGCAGCCACGGGAAGGGTGAGGAGCATTTT. Protein product: CASSHGKGEEHF.

The table lists this clone with a few counts. Other DNA sequences of this sample code for an identical CDR3. The chain combines TRBV5-6 with TRBJ1-2; D is unclear. Germline values: CDR1 SGHDT, CDR2 YYEEEE. With 2 bases removed from V and 3 bases from J, the gap between germline ends came to 11 bases. The CDR3 runs 14 residues. CDR3 DNA sequence: TGTGCCAGCAGCTTCCCAGGTGTGGACTATGGCTACACCTTC. Translated, it gives CASSFPGVDYGYTF. Drawing the rest from reference TRBV5-6 and TRBJ1-2, the complete variable domain is DAGVTQSPTHLIKTRGQQVTLRCSPKSGHDTVSWYQQALGQGPQFIFQYYEEEERQRGNFPDRFSGHQFPNYSSELNVNALLLGDSALYLCASSFPGVDYGYTFGSGTRLTVV.

The chain uses TRBV15 and TRBJ2-7; TRBD1 might be the D (6 bases). Between the trimmed V and J ends, which lost 0 bases and 3 bases, there was a span of 9 bases. The length of the CDR3 is 14 residues. Germline V lookup: CDR1 LNHNV, CDR2 YYDKDF (reference sequence). The CDR3 DNA reads as TGTGCCACCAGCAGAGAACAGGGTAGCTACGAGCAGTACTTC. It is translated as CATSREQGSYEQYF.

The CDR3 bases are TGTGCCAGCAGCCCCGGGACAGGGAAGGCCTACGAGCAGTACTTC. Translated, it gives CASSPGTGKAYEQYF. V and J are TRBV7-9 and TRBJ2-7, with TRBD1 matching over 9 bases. Germline CDR1 SEHNR, CDR2 FQNEAQ (reference sequence). The CDR3 has 15 residues. V gave up 5 bases and J gave up 2 bases; unmatched junction bases: 7.

The chain recombines TRBV5-1 with TRBJ1-1; no clear D gene. The CDR3 sequence is 15 residues long. Germline lookup yields CDR1 SGHRS and CDR2 YFSETQ. Trimming removed 1 base from V and 0 bases from J, with 10 bases in between. CDR3 amino acids: CASSLSTTLNTEAFF. The CDR3 DNA reads TGCGCCAGCAGCTTGTCGACGACGTTGAACACTGAAGCTTTCTTT.

The chain has TRBV2 and TRBJ1-1; D is undetermined. V was pared by 6 bases and J by 3 bases, with 38 bases between. The CDR3 is 22 residues long. The germline V gene encodes CDR1 SNHLY and CDR2 FYNNEI. This chain's CDR3 is CASSPLPGPKDLIRSVDTEAFF. DNA for the CDR3: TGTGCCAGCAGCCCCTTACCGGGCCCGAAGGATTTGATTAGATCAGTAGACACTGAAGCTTTCTTT.

This chain links TRBV18 with TRBJ1-2; 10 bases are a match to TRBD1. The CDR3 spans 15 residues. Germline-derived CDR1 and CDR2 are KGHSH and LQKENI. V lost 8 bases and J lost 2; bases outside the gene matches: 8. CDR3 DNA: TGTGCCAGCACGGCCGGGACAGGGGAGAACTATGGCTACACCTTC. It codes for CASTAGTGENYGYTF.

The V and J genes are TRBV15 and TRBJ1-5; the D is unclear. The CDR3 contains 15 residues. V gave up 0 bases and J gave up 2 bases, with 8 bases separating them. CDR1 is LNHNV, CDR2 YYDKDF, per germline (reference sequence). CDR3 loop: CATSRDRMGNQPQHF. The CDR3 DNA sequence: TGTGCCACCAGCAGAGATCGTATGGGCAATCAGCCCCAGCATTTT.

The chain employs TRBV28 and TRBJ2-7; 7 positions agree with TRBD1. V gave up 5 bases and J gave up 2 bases; unmatched junction bases: 9. CDR1 is MDHEN, CDR2 SYDVKM, per germline. The CDR3 sequence is 15 residues long. The CDR3 is CASSPGWQGAYEQYF. For the CDR3, the DNA is TGTGCCAGCAGTCCCGGGTGGCAGGGGGCCTACGAGCAGTACTTC. The entire variable domain, with the rest obtained from reference TRBV28 and TRBJ2-7, is as follows: DVKVTQSSRYLVKRTGEKVFLECVQDMDHENMFWYRQDPGLGLRLIYFSYDVKMKEKGDIPEGYSVSREKKERFSLILESASTNQTSMYLCASSPGWQGAYEQYFGPGTRLTVT.

The CDR3 protein is CASSVTGNYGYTF. The CDR3 DNA is TGTGCCAGCAGTGTGACAGGGAACTATGGCTACACCTTC. The chain has TRBV28 and TRBJ1-2, with 7 bases aligning to TRBD1. The CDR3 is 13 residues long. V lost 5 bases to trimming and J lost 2 bases; unmatched junction nucleotides: 2. Germline-derived CDR1 and CDR2 are MDHEN and SYDVKM.

The chain couples TRBV7-3 to TRBJ2-1; 10 bases are a match to TRBD1. V shed 5 bases and J 9 bases; nucleotides not matched to a gene: 16. From germline, CDR1 is SGHTA and CDR2 FQGTGA. The CDR3 loop spans 17 amino acids. The CDR3 nucleotides are TGTGCCAGCAGCCCCACCAGGACAGGGGGGATGCAGGGTGAGCAGTTCTTC. The encoded protein is CASSPTRTGGMQGEQFF.

The J gene is TRBJ2-1, the V gene TRBV19; the D is unclear. V was pared by 0 bases and J by 0 bases, with 6 bases between. CDR3 length: 15 residues. The germline V gene encodes CDR1 LNHDA and CDR2 SQIVND (reference sequence). The CDR3 DNA reads as TGTGCCAGTAGTATAGAGGGGAACTCCTACAATGAGCAGTTCTTC. It encodes CASSIEGNSYNEQFF. The whole variable domain, remainder taken from reference TRBV19 and TRBJ2-1, is DGGITQSPKYLFRKEGQNVTLSCEQNLNHDAMYWYRQDPGQGLRLIYYSQIVNDFQKGDIAEGYSVSREKKESFPLTVTSAQKNPTAFYLCASSIEGNSYNEQFFGPGTRLTVL.

V gene TRBV7-9 combines with J gene TRBJ2-1; D possibly matches TRBD1 or TRBD2 (5 bases each). This CDR3 is 16 amino acids long. Germline loops: CDR1 SEHNR, CDR2 FQNEAQ (reference sequence). V was shortened by 5 bases and J by 5 bases, with 19 bases between the two germline ends. The CDR3 sequence: CASSPGAGVVHNEQFF. CDR3 nucleotides: TGTGCCAGCAGCCCCGGGGCAGGAGTAGTGCACAATGAGCAGTTCTTC.

The chain is built from TRBV5-6 and TRBJ2-1, with 8 bases lining up with TRBD2. CDR3 length: 17 residues. CDR1 and CDR2 (germline): SGHDT, YYEEEE. V lost 1 base, J lost 7 bases, and 13 bases stayed unmatched. As DNA, the CDR3 is TGTGCCAGCAGCTTGTTGAGCGGGGGAACCTCTGGGAATGAGCAGTTCTTC. Residues: CASSLLSGGTSGNEQFF. The whole variable domain, filled in from reference TRBV5-6 and TRBJ2-1, reads DAGVTQSPTHLIKTRGQQVTLRCSPKSGHDTVSWYQQALGQGPQFIFQYYEEEERQRGNFPDRFSGHQFPNYSSELNVNALLLGDSALYLCASSLLSGGTSGNEQFFGPGTRLTVL.

The rearrangement uses TRBV6-2 or TRBV6-3 and TRBJ2-3, with D unclear. The CDR3 is made up of 19 amino acids. V dropped 0 bases and J dropped 4 bases, with 23 bases sitting between them. Germline V CDR1 and CDR2: MNHEY, SVGEGT. The CDR3 protein is CASSYSRSLGLVTSDTQYF. The CDR3 DNA reads as TGTGCCAGCAGTTACTCGAGAAGTCTCGGGCTAGTCACATCAGATACGCAGTATTTT.

The rearrangement joins TRBV11-2 to TRBJ1-1; TRBD1 agrees at 9 bases. J lost 3 bases, V lost 1 base, and 12 bases had no gene match. CDR1 is SGHAT, CDR2 FQNNGV, per germline. CDR3 size: 18 residues. Here the CDR3 reads CASSLVGTGRGRDTEAFF. The CDR3 DNA sequence: TGTGCCAGCAGCTTAGTAGGGACAGGGCGAGGTCGGGACACTGAAGCTTTCTTT. Combining the CDR3 with reference TRBV11-2 and TRBJ1-1 gives the whole variable domain EAGVAQSPRYKIIEKRQSVAFWCNPISGHATLYWYQQILGQGPKLLIQFQNNGVVDDSQLPKDRFSAERLKGVDSTLKIQPAKLEDSAVYLCASSLVGTGRGRDTEAFFGQGTRLTVV.